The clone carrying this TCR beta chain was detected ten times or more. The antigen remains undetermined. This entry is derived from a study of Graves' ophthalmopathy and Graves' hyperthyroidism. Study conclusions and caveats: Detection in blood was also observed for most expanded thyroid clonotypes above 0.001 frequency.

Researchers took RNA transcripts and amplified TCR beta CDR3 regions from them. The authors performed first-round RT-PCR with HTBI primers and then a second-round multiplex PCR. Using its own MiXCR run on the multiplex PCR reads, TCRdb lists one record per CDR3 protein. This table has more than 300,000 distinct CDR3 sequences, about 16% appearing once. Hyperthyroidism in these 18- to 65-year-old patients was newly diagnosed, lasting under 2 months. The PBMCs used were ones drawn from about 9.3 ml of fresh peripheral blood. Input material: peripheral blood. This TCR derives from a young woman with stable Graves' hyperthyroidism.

The CDR3 nucleotides read TGTGCCAGCGGGCGAAACACCATATATTTT. Protein: CASGRNTIYF. The rearrangement uses TRBV12-3 or TRBV12-4 and TRBJ1-3, with unresolved D. Trimming shortened V by 8 bases and J by 5 bases, and 4 bases separated the two germline ends. The CDR3 runs to 10 residues.